This TCR beta chain was observed in a study of Ad26.COV2.S vaccination and SARS-CoV-2 variants. Study information: Ad26.COV2.S arm of COV1001 included the donor. Recipients of Ad26.COV2.S got it intramuscularly, once or twice 56 days apart.

Study results and caveats: It was vaccine recipients, not placebo recipients, who had the higher spike-specific TCR breadth.

Assay used: immunoSEQ multiplex PCR; TCRdb lists only in-frame clones, some missing. The data contain roughly 390,000 clones, 75% to 90% of them singletons. The V gene's germline CDR1 is GTSNPN and CDR2 SVGIG (reference sequence). V was shortened by 4 bases and J by 6 bases, with 15 bases between the two germline ends. This CDR3 contains 13 residues. Regarding treatment: 19 received Ad26.COV2.S at low or high dose, single or two shots; several received placebo; per-sample allocation not given. After the first vaccine or placebo injection, samples were drawn on day 63. This person who donated was an adult of 18-55 years in Boston. As regards this clone: As yet, its antigen is unknown.

The source was peripheral blood, collected in a trial of Ad26.COV2.S vaccine versus placebo. The clonotype comes from a person aged 18-65 years who received the Ad26.COV2.S COVID-19 vaccine or a placebo. This sequence joins TRBV30 and TRBJ1-1, with D tentatively TRBD1 (5 bases). CDR3 region: CAWTSGLSSEAFF. The DNA of the CDR3 is TGTGCCTGGACTTCGGGACTCTCTTCTGAAGCTTTCTTT. Variable domain in full (rest from reference TRBV30 and TRBJ1-1): SQTIHQWPATLVQPVGSPLSLECTVEGTSNPNLYWYRQAAGRGLQLLFYSVGIGQISSEVPQNLSASRPQDRQFILSSKKLLLSDSGFYLCAWTSGLSSEAFFGQGTRLTVV.